The 22 T cell receptor beta chains below come from one sample, sequenced in a study of CD8 T cells in ankylosing spondylitis. Via MiXCR, TCRdb re-called the 5' RACE reads, giving one row per CDR3 protein. The sample contains fewer than 400,000 distinct CDR3 sequences, roughly 8% of which appear only once. The antigens for these receptors are not known. General study findings and limits: Roughly eight highly homologous variants formed a TCR beta motif that appeared characteristic of ankylosing spondylitis blood.

The specimen sequenced was blood, either unsorted or a sorted T cell fraction (not recorded which). The receptor set was obtained from a male donor with ankylosing spondylitis.

Points on this clonotype: Because the CDR3's place on the DNA is in doubt, the DNA is left out and the CDR3 is given as listed by TCRdb. The chain employs TRBV7-5 and TRBJ2-1; TRBD1, the table's D call, lacks a check against the DNA. TRBV7-5 is described as a pseudogene. The CDR3 totals 17 residues, both ends included. This CDR3 is CISVSEAYRVIDDEQFF.

This clonotype was recorded a few times. The chain recombines TRBV20-1 with TRBJ1-5; weak D call: TRBD1 (6 bases). Germline V CDR1 and CDR2: DFQATT, SNEGSKA (reference sequence). The CDR3 sequence is 13 residues long. For the CDR3, the DNA is TGCAGCTCTGCAGGGGATAGCAATCAGCCCCAGCATTTT. Translated: CSSAGDSNQPQHF.

This clonotype was seen a handful of times. The chain combines TRBV20-1 with TRBJ2-7, with TRBD2 identical over 9 bases. V dropped 0 bases and J dropped 2; count of bases not matched to a gene: 5. Germline V gene data show CDR1 as DFQATT and CDR2 as SNEGSKA (reference sequence). This CDR3 has 15 residues. CDR3 DNA sequence: TGCAGTGCTAGAGATCCCGCGGGAGGGGCCTACGAGCAGTACTTC. It is translated as CSARDPAGGAYEQYF.

Ten or more counts support this clonotype. The chain is built from TRBV7-2 and TRBJ2-1; D is unclear. CDR1 is SGHTA, CDR2 FQGNSA, per germline. CDR3 length: 12 amino acids. V was pared by 2 bases and J by 9 bases, with 8 bases between. In DNA form, the CDR3 reads TGTGCCAGCAGCTTAAGCGTGGGTGAGCAGTTCTTC. Protein sequence: CASSLSVGEQFF.

This clonotype was observed many times. This chain uses TRBV29-1 with TRBJ2-5; D call uncertain. Germline V gene lookup returns CDR1 SQVTM and CDR2 ANQGSEA. This CDR3 has 13 amino acids. V was trimmed by 7 bases and J by 1 base, leaving 13 bases between them. This CDR3 is CSAELHLQETQYF. CDR3 sequence (DNA): TGCAGCGCGGAACTTCATCTCCAAGAGACCCAGTACTTC.

This clonotype was seen ten or more times. CDR3 amino acids: CASSQDHTFSGTQYF. The CDR3 nucleotides are TGTGCCAGCAGCCAAGATCATACGTTTTCGGGTACGCAGTATTTT. The chain links TRBV3-1 to TRBJ2-3; D remains ambiguous. Between the trimmed V and J ends, which lost 0 bases and 8 bases, there was a span of 15 bases. The length of the CDR3 is 15 residues. CDR1 and CDR2 from the germline V gene are LGHDT and YNNKEL (reference sequence).

This clonotype was seen only a few times. V usage is TRBV7-6 and J usage is TRBJ2-2; D gene unclear. This CDR3 contains 13 residues. Trimming cost V 7 bases and J 6 bases, with 12 bases left between them. Germline V gene data show CDR1 as SGHVS and CDR2 as FNYEAQ. The CDR3 DNA sequence: TGTGCCAGCAAGGCGGTAGGCCCCGGGGAGCTGTTTTTT. It yields the protein CASKAVGPGELFF.

Only a few counts were recorded for this clonotype. The V call is TRBV4-2, the J call TRBJ2-2; 8 bases line up with TRBD2. The CDR3 covers 18 residues. Germline V gene sequence: CDR1 LGHNA, CDR2 YNFKEQ. With 0 bases clipped from V and 0 bases from J, the junction kept 6 bases outside the gene matches. The CDR3 bases are TGTGCCAGCAGCCAAGATCCAGGACTAGCAGCGAACACCGGGGAGCTGTTTTTT. Its translation: CASSQDPGLAANTGELFF.

This chain uses TRBV12-3 or TRBV12-4 with TRBJ1-4, with D possibly matching TRBD1 (5 bases). The length of the CDR3 is 15 residues. V lost 4 bases, J lost 8 bases, and 17 bases lay in between. For the CDR3, the DNA is TGTGCCAGCAGTTACCAAGCCAGGGTCGGCGAAAAACTGTTTTTT. It codes for CASSYQARVGEKLFF.

With respect to this clonotype: A much more abundant neighbour one base away suggests this may be a read error. Because it lacks the conserved phenylalanine or tryptophan at the end, this CDR3 is likely a read error. The chain uses TRBV12-3 or TRBV12-4 and TRBJ2-7; no clear D gene. V shed 3 bases and J shed 3 bases, with 9 bases lying between them. CDR3 length: 13 residues. This chain's CDR3 is CASSFYGNYEQYL. Here the CDR3 DNA reads TGTGCCAGCAGTTTCTACGGTAACTACGAGCAGTACCTC.

This clonotype showed up just a few times. The V gene is TRBV28, the J gene TRBJ1-1, with D maybe TRBD1 (5 bases). V was shortened by 6 bases and J by 3 bases, with 14 bases between the two germline ends. Germline-derived CDR1 and CDR2 are MDHEN and SYDVKM. This CDR3 region has 14 residues. CDR3 nucleotides: TGTGCCAGCAGGAGGGGCGGGCATTACACTGAAGCTTTCTTT. It codes for CASRRGGHYTEAFF.

V and J are TRBV20-1 and TRBJ2-3, with 10 bases lining up with TRBD2. The CDR3 runs to 13 residues. The ends lost 6 bases at V and 5 bases at J; junction bases unmatched: 5. Germline CDR1 DFQATT, CDR2 SNEGSKA (reference sequence). The CDR3 region is CSARTSGRDTQYF. Here the CDR3 DNA reads TGCAGTGCGAGGACTAGCGGAAGAGATACGCAGTATTTT.

This clonotype was seen more than once but under ten times. V usage is TRBV18 and J usage is TRBJ2-7, with D perhaps TRBD2 (6 bases). CDR1 and CDR2 from the germline V gene are KGHSH and LQKENI. The CDR3 extends over 12 amino acids. Trimming removed 3 bases from V and 6 bases from J, with 9 bases in between. CDR3 region: CASSPTRGEQYF. DNA for the CDR3: TGTGCCAGCTCACCGACTAGAGGCGAGCAGTACTTC.

This clonotype was detected a few times. This chain links TRBV9 with TRBJ1-3; D is undetermined. Germline CDR1 is SGDLS and CDR2 is YYNGEE. The CDR3 runs 13 residues. The germline V and J ends were trimmed by 0 bases and 6 bases, with 7 bases remaining between them. CDR3: CASSVGFANTIYF. The CDR3 nucleotides read TGTGCCAGCAGCGTAGGATTTGCAAACACCATATATTTT.

This clonotype was detected a few times. J is TRBJ2-5 and V is TRBV5-1; D not resolved. V gave up 3 bases and J gave up 1 base, with 7 bases separating them. The CDR3 runs 13 residues. CDR1 and CDR2 (germline): SGHRS, YFSETQ. The CDR3 bases are TGCGCCAGCAGCTGGGCCACCCAAGAGACCCAGTACTTC. Its translation: CASSWATQETQYF.

This clonotype was counted between two and nine times. The V and J genes are TRBV6-1 and TRBJ2-7; tentatively, D is TRBD1 (6 bases). The CDR3 loop spans 13 amino acids. With 0 bases removed from V and 5 bases from J, the gap between germline ends came to 8 bases. Per the germline V gene, CDR1 is MNHNS and CDR2 is SASEGT. The CDR3 loop reads CASSEAGHHEQYF. DNA of the CDR3: TGTGCCAGCAGTGAAGCGGGACATCACGAGCAGTACTTC.

This rearrangement joins TRBV7-2 to TRBJ1-1; 7 bases fit TRBD1. V lost 1 base to trimming and J lost 9 bases; unmatched junction nucleotides: 8. The germline gives CDR1 SGHTA, CDR2 FQGNSA. This CDR3 has 14 amino acids. CDR3 residues: CASSLGQGVVKAFF. CDR3 DNA: TGTGCCAGCAGCTTAGGCCAGGGGGTCGTTAAAGCTTTCTTT. Using reference TRBV7-2 and TRBJ1-1 for the parts outside the CDR3, the full variable domain is GAGVSQSPSNKVTEKGKDVELRCDPISGHTALYWYRQSLGQGLEFLIYFQGNSAPDKSGLPSDRFSAERTGGSVSTLTIQRTQQEDSAVYLCASSLGQGVVKAFFGQGTRLTVV.

Many counts were recorded for this clonotype. The rearrangement uses TRBV25-1 and TRBJ2-3, with D possibly TRBD1 on 6 matching bases. There are 13 residues in the CDR3. Germline V gives CDR1 MGHDK, CDR2 SYGVNS. The V gene lost 4 bases and the J gene lost 6 bases, with 11 bases spanning the gap. CDR3 loop: CASSGWGLDTQYF. CDR3 bases: TGTGCCAGCAGTGGATGGGGGCTCGATACGCAGTATTTT. The full variable domain, in which reference TRBV25-1 and TRBJ2-3 provide the parts outside the CDR3, is EADIYQTPRYLVIGTGKKITLECSQTMGHDKMYWYQQDPGMELHLIHYSYGVNSTEKGDLSSESTVSRIRTEHFPLTLESARPSHTSQYLCASSGWGLDTQYFGPGTRLTVL.

This clonotype turned up a few times. This rearrangement joins TRBV7-2 to TRBJ2-7; D possibly uses TRBD1 or TRBD2 (5 bases each). The CDR3 totals 14 residues. Between the trimmed V and J ends, which lost 1 base and 3 bases, there was a span of 10 bases. Germline V gene sequence: CDR1 SGHTA, CDR2 FQGNSA. CDR3 nucleotide sequence: TGTGCCAGCAGCTTAGATGGGACGTTCTACGAGCAGTACTTC. Translation gives CASSLDGTFYEQYF. Filled out from reference TRBV7-2 and TRBJ2-7, the complete variable domain reads GAGVSQSPSNKVTEKGKDVELRCDPISGHTALYWYRQSLGQGLEFLIYFQGNSAPDKSGLPSDRFSAERTGGSVSTLTIQRTQQEDSAVYLCASSLDGTFYEQYFGPGTRLTVT.

In its sample, this clonotype was seen a few times. The V and J genes are TRBV27 and TRBJ2-2; D may be TRBD1 or TRBD2 (5 bases each). The CDR3 has 15 amino acids. Looked up from germline, CDR1 is MNHEY and CDR2 is SMNVEV (reference sequence). Trimming pared 3 bases from V and 6 bases from J, leaving 14 bases between. CDR3 region: CASSLGEPWAGELFF. The CDR3 DNA sequence: TGTGCCAGCAGTTTGGGGGAACCCTGGGCCGGGGAGCTGTTTTTT.

This chain joins TRBV27 and TRBJ2-7; D may be TRBD2 (5 bases). V was trimmed by 5 bases and J by 1 base, leaving 9 bases between them. Germline V gene sequence: CDR1 MNHEY, CDR2 SMNVEV (reference sequence). CDR3 size: 13 residues. The CDR3 protein is CASSARVSYEQYF. CDR3 in DNA: TGTGCCAGCAGTGCGAGGGTTTCCTACGAGCAGTACTTC.

The rearrangement uses TRBV3-1 and TRBJ2-1; D tentatively reads TRBD1 or TRBD2 (5 bases each). The V gene's germline CDR1 is LGHDT and CDR2 YNNKEL (reference sequence). Between the trimmed V and J ends, which lost 1 base and 12 bases, there was a span of 10 bases. The CDR3 has 12 amino acids. The CDR3 DNA is TGTGCCAGCAGCCAAGCGGGGCAGTCGCAGTTCTTC. Translated, it gives CASSQAGQSQFF.